These 22 T cell receptor beta chains originate from one sample sequenced in a study of blood T cell repertoires in COVID-19. Only in-frame clones appear in the TCRdb table, and some are missing; sequencing was by immunoSEQ multiplex PCR. Counted here are over 200,000 clones, around 90% occurring once; the ten biggest clones make up approximately 12%. The specimen was peripheral blood. The receptor set was obtained from a woman aged 18-29 years who had recovered from COVID-19.

This chain connects TRBV14 to TRBJ2-7; perhaps TRBD1 as D (6 bases). Germline assignment: CDR1 SGHDN and CDR2 FVKESK. The V end was cut by 5 bases, the J end by 3 bases, with 11 bases between. This CDR3 region has 13 residues. Here the CDR3 DNA reads TGTGCCAGCAGCAACCGGGACAACTACGAGCAGTACTTC. It translates to CASSNRDNYEQYF.

The V call is TRBV9, the J call TRBJ2-7, with a tentative D call TRBD2 (5 bases). Looked up from germline, CDR1 is SGDLS and CDR2 is YYNGEE. The CDR3 length is 13 residues. Trimming cost V 3 bases and J 2 bases, with 9 bases left between them. CDR3 amino acids: CASSGRLTYEQYF. The CDR3 region has the DNA TGTGCCAGCAGCGGGAGGTTGACCTACGAGCAGTACTTC.

This clone was seen a handful of times. The V call is TRBV10-3, the J call TRBJ1-1; a weak D match, TRBD1 (6 bases). Germline CDR1 is ENHRY and CDR2 is SYGVKD. Between the trimmed V and J ends, which lost 4 bases and 7 bases, there was a span of 7 bases. This CDR3 is 11 amino acids long. The CDR3 protein is CAISGDNEAFF. The CDR3 coding sequence is TGTGCCATCAGTGGGGACAATGAAGCTTTCTTT.

This chain connects TRBV11-2 to TRBJ1-5, with D possibly TRBD1 on 5 matching bases. Germline V CDR1 and CDR2: SGHAT, FQNNGV. The CDR3 extends over 13 amino acids. Trimming shortened V by 3 bases and J by 4 bases, and 7 bases separated the two germline ends. The CDR3 coding sequence is TGTGCCAGCAGCTTGGCAGGGAATCAGCCCCAGCATTTT. Protein: CASSLAGNQPQHF. Drawing the rest from reference TRBV11-2 and TRBJ1-5, the complete variable domain is EAGVAQSPRYKIIEKRQSVAFWCNPISGHATLYWYQQILGQGPKLLIQFQNNGVVDDSQLPKDRFSAERLKGVDSTLKIQPAKLEDSAVYLCASSLAGNQPQHFGDGTRLSIL.

V gene TRBV7-3 combines with J gene TRBJ2-2, with D hard to call. The CDR3 is made up of 13 amino acids. Trimming left V 0 bases short and J 6 bases short, with 5 bases between. Germline CDR1 and CDR2: SGHTA and FQGTGA. The DNA of the CDR3 is TGTGCCAGCAGCTTAACCGGTGCCGGGGAGCTGTTTTTT. It encodes CASSLTGAGELFF.

The chain employs TRBV5-1 and TRBJ2-5; TRBD1 matches 7 bases. Germline V CDR1 and CDR2: SGHRS, YFSETQ. V shed 4 bases and J 1 base; nucleotides not matched to a gene: 10. CDR3 length: 16 amino acids. CDR3 sequence: CASSPATRQGQETQYF. CDR3 in DNA: TGCGCCAGCAGCCCAGCTACGAGACAGGGCCAAGAGACCCAGTACTTC.

V usage is TRBV10-2 and J usage is TRBJ2-7; 10 bases line up with TRBD2. V lost 6 bases and J lost 1; bases outside the gene matches: 9. The CDR3 sequence is 16 residues long. The germline V gene encodes CDR1 WSHSY and CDR2 SAAADI. The chain's CDR3 is CASRPLLAGRSYEQYF. The CDR3, as DNA: TGCGCCAGCAGACCCTTACTAGCGGGACGGTCCTACGAGCAGTACTTC.

V and J are TRBV10-1 and TRBJ2-1; 10 bases are shared with TRBD2. In germline, CDR1 is WNHNN, CDR2 SYGVQD (reference sequence). The V and J ends lost 4 bases and 0 bases, in that order; junction bases with no gene match: 3. The length of the CDR3 is 16 residues. CDR3 region: CASSGLAGGSYNEQFF. CDR3 in DNA: TGCGCCAGCAGTGGATTAGCGGGAGGCTCCTACAATGAGCAGTTCTTC.

This chain links TRBV6-5 with TRBJ1-2, with D possibly being TRBD1 (5 bases). The CDR3 totals 16 residues. Trimming cost V 2 bases and J 4 bases, with 17 bases left between them. Per germline, CDR1 MNHEY and CDR2 SVGAGI. The CDR3 sequence: CASSYPSVGGSYGYTF. As DNA, the CDR3 is TGTGCCAGCAGTTACCCCAGTGTTGGGGGGAGCTATGGCTACACCTTC.

The rearrangement uses TRBV7-9 and TRBJ1-2; TRBD1 might be the D (6 bases). From germline, CDR1 is SEHNR and CDR2 FQNEAQ (reference sequence). The CDR3 is 17 residues long. Trimming left V 6 bases short and J 4 bases short, with 24 bases between. The CDR3 sequence: CASSPRTEEERSYGYTF. The CDR3, as DNA: TGTGCCAGCAGTCCCCGGACAGAAGAGGAACGGTCCTATGGCTACACCTTC.

The genes are TRBV5-1 and TRBJ2-5, with 8 bases that match TRBD2. Germline V gene lookup returns CDR1 SGHRS and CDR2 YFSETQ. The CDR3 is made up of 14 amino acids. V shed 2 bases, J shed 10 bases, and the junction held 10 bases outside the gene matches. The CDR3 nucleotides read TGCGCCAGCAGCTTACTAGCGGAGACAAGAGACCAGTACTTC. Translation: CASSLLAETRDQYF.

V and J are TRBV15 and TRBJ2-5; D perhaps matches TRBD1 (6 bases). The CDR3 totals 15 residues. Germline assignment: CDR1 LNHNV and CDR2 YYDKDF (reference sequence). V was cut by 3 bases and J by 1 base, with 12 bases left in between. CDR3 sequence (DNA): TGTGCCACCAGCAGGGAGGACAGAGTCCAAGAGACCCAGTACTTC. Protein sequence: CATSREDRVQETQYF. Supplemented by reference TRBV15 and TRBJ2-5, the full variable domain reads DAMVIQNPRYQVTQFGKPVTLSCSQTLNHNVMYWYQQKSSQAPKLLFHYYDKDFNNEADTPDNFQSRRPNTSFCFLDIRSPGLGDTAMYLCATSREDRVQETQYFGPGTRLLVL.

The CDR3 region has the DNA TGTGCCAGTCACCAGGGTAACGGGGAGCTGTTTTTT. This sequence encodes CASHQGNGELFF. The rearrangement links TRBV19 to TRBJ2-2; possible D gene TRBD1, 5 bases. Trimming shortened V by 8 bases and J by 7 bases, and 11 bases separated the two germline ends. Per germline, CDR1 LNHDA and CDR2 SQIVND (reference sequence). CDR3 length: 12 amino acids. The entire variable domain, with the rest obtained from reference TRBV19 and TRBJ2-2, is as follows: DGGITQSPKYLFRKEGQNVTLSCEQNLNHDAMYWYRQDPGQGLRLIYYSQIVNDFQKGDIAEGYSVSREKKESFPLTVTSAQKNPTAFYLCASHQGNGELFFGEGSRLTVL.

This chain connects TRBV19 to TRBJ1-5; TRBD1 might be the D (6 bases). The CDR3 consists of 16 residues. V shed 1 base and J shed 2 bases, with 12 bases lying between them. The germline V gene encodes CDR1 LNHDA and CDR2 SQIVND (reference sequence). CDR3 sequence: CASSIATGLGNQPQHF. The CDR3 DNA follows: TGTGCCAGTAGTATAGCAACAGGGTTGGGCAATCAGCCCCAGCATTTT.

The chain uses TRBV9 and TRBJ2-3; TRBD1 agrees at 9 bases. Germline lookup yields CDR1 SGDLS and CDR2 YYNGEE. This CDR3 contains 16 residues. The V segment lost 4 bases and the J segment 1 base; nucleotides outside the gene matches: 7. The CDR3, as DNA: TGTGCCAGCAGCATCCCTTGGACAGGGGGCACAGATACGCAGTATTTT. As protein: CASSIPWTGGTDTQYF. Filled out from reference TRBV9 and TRBJ2-3, the complete variable domain reads DSGVTQTPKHLITATGQRVTLRCSPRSGDLSVYWYQQSLDQGLQFLIQYYNGEERAKGNILERFSAQQFPDLHSELNLSSLELGDSALYFCASSIPWTGGTDTQYFGPGTRLTVL.

The V call is TRBV7-6, the J call TRBJ2-1; no reliable D call. Germline CDR1 is SGHVS and CDR2 is FNYEAQ. The CDR3 has 13 amino acids. The ends were cut back, 2 bases at V and 7 bases at J, with 9 bases in the middle. The CDR3 DNA reads as TGTGCCAGCAGCTTATCGGTTAAAAATGAGCAGTTCTTC. Protein: CASSLSVKNEQFF. The entire variable domain, with the rest obtained from reference TRBV7-6 and TRBJ2-1, is as follows: GAGVSQSPRYKVTKRGQDVALRCDPISGHVSLYWYRQALGQGPEFLTYFNYEAQQDKSGLPNDRFSAERPEGSISTLTIQRTEQRDSAMYRCASSLSVKNEQFFGPGTRLTVL.

This chain links TRBV25-1 with TRBJ2-5; D gene ambiguous. V lost 6 bases and J 7 bases, leaving 18 bases between the germline ends. Germline-derived CDR1 and CDR2 are MGHDK and SYGVNS. The CDR3 has 14 residues. The CDR3 DNA follows: TGTGCCAGCAGACCCCCCGGTCAGGTCGGGACCCAGTACTTC. Residues: CASRPPGQVGTQYF.

The chain combines TRBV28 with TRBJ2-7, with 9 bases lining up with TRBD2. Germline CDR1 MDHEN, CDR2 SYDVKM. J gave up 4 bases and V 3 bases, and 10 bases lay outside the gene matches. CDR3 length: 16 residues. CDR3 coding DNA: TGTGCCAGCAGTTTTACCCTAGCGGGAAGAGGTTACGAGCAGTACTTC. It is translated as CASSFTLAGRGYEQYF.

The chain has TRBV11-2 and TRBJ2-7; weak D call: TRBD2 (5 bases). V was pared by 5 bases and J by 2 bases, with 16 bases between. The germline gives CDR1 SGHAT, CDR2 FQNNGV. The CDR3 sequence is 15 residues long. CDR3 in amino acids: CASSATGSGAYEQYF. The DNA for the CDR3 is TGTGCCAGCAGCGCGACCGGGTCCGGGGCCTACGAGCAGTACTTC.

This clone showed up just once. This rearrangement joins TRBV27 to TRBJ1-1, with D perhaps matching TRBD1 (5 bases). CDR3 size: 14 residues. The germline V and J ends were trimmed by 2 bases and 6 bases, with 13 bases remaining between them. Germline CDR1 and CDR2: MNHEY and SMNVEV (reference sequence). Here the CDR3 reads CASSLGLGGSEAFF. CDR3 nucleotides: TGTGCCAGCAGTTTAGGGCTGGGGGGATCTGAAGCTTTCTTT.

V is TRBV10-3 and J is TRBJ2-7; no firm D call. Between the trimmed V and J ends, which lost 6 bases and 7 bases, there was a span of 22 bases. Germline V gives CDR1 ENHRY, CDR2 SYGVKD. The CDR3 length is 15 residues. Here the CDR3 reads CAISPQDWAPGEQYF. In nucleotides, the CDR3 is TGTGCCATCAGCCCTCAGGATTGGGCGCCCGGAGAGCAGTACTTC.

This clone was seen only once. The CDR3 reads CASSPLVVGSSGNTIYF. The CDR3 bases are TGTGCCAGCTCACCACTTGTTGTGGGGAGCTCTGGAAACACCATATATTTT. This chain connects TRBV18 to TRBJ1-3; D unclear. This CDR3 has 17 amino acids. Trimming stripped 1 base from V and 0 bases from J, with 13 bases between. Germline V gene data show CDR1 as KGHSH and CDR2 as LQKENI.